Below, 15 T cell receptor beta chains from the same sample are listed, as sequenced in a study of blood T cell repertoires in COVID-19. Produced via immunoSEQ multiplex PCR; TCRdb's table is partial and in-frame only. In the table there are some 80,000 clones, about 79% of which are singletons. Sample: peripheral blood. These receptors were obtained from a human donor in a cohort sampled during active COVID-19.

CDR3 loop: CASSLRSVYSNQPQHF. CDR3 nucleotide sequence: TGTGCCAGCTCCTTGAGGTCGGTCTATAGCAATCAGCCCCAGCATTTT. The rearrangement uses TRBV5-6 and TRBJ1-5; D is unclear. V was pared by 7 bases and J by 0 bases, with 17 bases between. The CDR3 length is 16 residues. Germline V gene sequence: CDR1 SGHDT, CDR2 YYEEEE.

The chain uses TRBV6-5 and TRBJ2-1; 8 nucleotides align to TRBD2. The CDR3 is made up of 15 amino acids. Germline V gene data show CDR1 as MNHEY and CDR2 as SVGAGI. After removal of 6 bases from V and 7 bases from J, the junction contained 11 bases not matched to a gene. CDR3 bases: TGTGCCAGCAGCCCAGGGGCGGGAGGATTAAATGAGCAGTTCTTC. Translating gives CASSPGAGGLNEQFF.

This chain links TRBV5-1 with TRBJ2-5; no firm D call. The germline V gene encodes CDR1 SGHRS and CDR2 YFSETQ. The CDR3 sequence is 11 residues long. The ends were cut back, 1 base at V and 4 bases at J, with 2 bases in the middle. The CDR3 region has the DNA TGCGCCAGCAGCTTGCGAGAGACCCAGTACTTC. Translating it yields CASSLRETQYF.

With regard to this clone: This may be a read error: a much more frequent sequence differs by one nucleotide. The chain employs TRBV30 and TRBJ1-5; the D gene is possibly TRBD1 (5 bases). This CDR3 region has 13 residues. Looked up from germline, CDR1 is GTSNPN and CDR2 is SVGIG (reference sequence). The CDR3 DNA sequence: TGTACCTGGAGCCCAGGGCCGAGTCAGCCCCAGCATTTT. Translated: CTWSPGPSQPQHF.

The chain is built from TRBV9 and TRBJ2-2; TRBD1 matches 8 bases. The CDR3 totals 16 residues. J was trimmed by 2 bases and V by 0 bases; bases with no gene match: 3. The germline gives CDR1 SGDLS, CDR2 YYNGEE. The CDR3 DNA follows: TGTGCCAGCAGCGTAGGCAGGGGGCATAACACCGGGGAGCTGTTTTTT. This sequence encodes CASSVGRGHNTGELFF.

The sample holds one count of this clone. The rearrangement joins TRBV5-1 to TRBJ2-3; tentative D call: TRBD2 (6 bases). CDR3 length: 16 residues. Germline CDR1 SGHRS, CDR2 YFSETQ. Trimming took 1 base from V and 0 from J, leaving 12 bases between them. In DNA, the CDR3 is TGCGCCAGCAGCTTGTTGCGGGGTGGGAGCACAGATACGCAGTATTTT. Protein sequence: CASSLLRGGSTDTQYF.

The chain carries TRBV2 and TRBJ1-6; 9 bases map to TRBD1. Losses at the gene ends were 5 bases for V and 0 bases for J; bases not matched to a gene: 11. The germline V gene has CDR1 SNHLY and CDR2 FYNNEI. CDR3 length: 19 amino acids. CDR3 DNA sequence: TGTGCCAGCAGTCCCGGGACAGGGTTTGAAGGCTCCTATAATTCACCCCTCCACTTT. It is translated as CASSPGTGFEGSYNSPLHF.

The chain is built from TRBV5-1 and TRBJ2-5; tentatively, D is TRBD1 (6 bases). The CDR3 contains 14 residues. The germline CDR1 and CDR2 sequences are SGHRS and YFSETQ. Trimming cost V 4 bases and J 5 bases, with 15 bases left between them. CDR3 nucleotide sequence: TGCGCCAGCAGCCTTACAGGGAGTGTGGAGACCCAGTACTTC. It is translated as CASSLTGSVETQYF.

The V and J genes are TRBV29-1 and TRBJ1-2, with no clear D. Germline-derived CDR1 and CDR2 are SQVTM and ANQGSEA. The CDR3 runs to 19 residues. Trimming removed 0 bases at V and 0 bases at J, with 23 bases between. In DNA, the CDR3 is TGCAGCGTTGAAGATCTTCGGAGTGCTCCCAGTATAGCTAACTATGGCTACACCTTC. This encodes CSVEDLRSAPSIANYGYTF.

This chain connects TRBV18 to TRBJ2-3, with 10 bases identical to TRBD2. Germline V lookup: CDR1 KGHSH, CDR2 LQKENI. The CDR3 has 17 amino acids. V shed 1 base, J shed 0 bases, and the junction held 4 bases outside the gene matches. The DNA for the CDR3 is TGTGCCAGCTCACCACTTGGACTAGCGGCTAGCACAGATACGCAGTATTTT. Amino acids: CASSPLGLAASTDTQYF.

The chain uses TRBV7-9 and TRBJ2-5, with 14 bases matching TRBD2. The CDR3 is 17 residues long. V trimming: 0 bases; J trimming: 3 bases; junction bases outside the gene matches: 3. Germline V gene lookup returns CDR1 SEHNR and CDR2 FQNEAQ (reference sequence). The CDR3 DNA is TGTGCCAGCAGCTTAGCCGAGACTAGCGGGAGGGAAGAGACCCAGTACTTC. Translation: CASSLAETSGREETQYF.

The chain is built from TRBV5-3 and TRBJ2-3, with a weak D call TRBD1 (6 bases). TRBV5-3 is known as an ORF, though its function is uncertain. Deletions cut 1 base from V and 2 bases from J, with 29 bases between. This CDR3 is built from 21 residues. The DNA for the CDR3 is TGTGCCAGAAGCTTGTCAACCAGCACCGGGACAACACCGGCCAACACAGATACGCAGTATTTT. Translated: CARSLSTSTGTTPANTDTQYF.

This sequence joins TRBV9 and TRBJ1-6; 7 bases align to TRBD1. The germline CDR1 and CDR2 sequences are SGDLS and YYNGEE. CDR3 length: 15 amino acids. With 3 bases clipped from V and 6 bases from J, the junction kept 6 bases outside the gene matches. The CDR3 nucleotides are TGTGCCAGCAGCGCCCATACAGGGGTTAATTCACCCCTCCACTTT. Protein product: CASSAHTGVNSPLHF.

This chain uses TRBV6-2 or TRBV6-3 with TRBJ2-2; D is possibly TRBD1 (6 bases). The V gene's germline CDR1 is MNHEY and CDR2 SVGEGT. Trimming stripped 5 bases from V and 1 base from J, with 8 bases between. The CDR3 consists of 14 residues. The CDR3 loop is CASSTRGNTGELFF. CDR3 nucleotides: TGTGCCAGCAGTACCAGGGGGAACACCGGGGAGCTGTTTTTT.

The CDR3 DNA follows: TGTGCCAGAAGCCCGGGGACTAGCGGGAGGGGGCCCAATGAGCAGTTCTTC. It encodes CARSPGTSGRGPNEQFF. The chain recombines TRBV5-3 with TRBJ2-1; 16 bases are a match to TRBD2. TRBV5-3 is given ORF status, its function remaining uncertain. V lost 4 bases and J lost 6; bases outside the gene matches: 7. CDR3 length: 17 amino acids.